This T cell receptor beta chain emerged from a study of blood T cell repertoires in COVID-19. Looking at the study overall: Nucleic acid was either cDNA or gDNA, and it came from T cells, B-cell-depleted T cells, or PBMCs.

Ages ranged from roughly 18 to 100 years, with residence in more than 20 US areas. Either two negative PCRs, clearance, or symptom resolution qualified Cohort 3 donors as recovered. The V gene's germline CDR1 is SNHLY and CDR2 FYNNEI. Deletions cut 4 bases from V and 5 bases from J, with 15 bases between. CDR3 length: 14 residues. This clone was seen only once. Original processing methods: Researchers report that nucleated cell counts were estimated from reference gene primer amplification. Produced via immunoSEQ multiplex PCR; TCRdb's table is partial and in-frame only. Clonal size and the V and J genes are those of that table, whereas D and trimming came from the DNA. The sample yields approximately 220,000 clones, roughly nine tenths seen once.

Sequenced input: PBMCs or T cells enriched from blood (not recorded which). The sequence was obtained from a woman aged 30 to 39 who had recovered from COVID-19. V and J are TRBV2 and TRBJ2-7, with D possibly matching TRBD1 (6 bases). DNA of the CDR3: TGTGCCAGCAGTGTGAGCCAGGGGCCCAACGAGCAGTACTTC. The encoded protein is CASSVSQGPNEQYF.